This is a list of T cell receptor beta chains from one sample in a study of PD-1 blockade in classical Hodgkin lymphoma. Produced via immunoSEQ multiplex PCR; TCRdb's table is partial and in-frame only. The sample has under 80,000 clones; about 94% are singletons. Sequencing was performed on peripheral blood mononuclear cells (PBMCs). Receptors originate from a human donor with classical Hodgkin lymphoma. CDR3s include the opening cysteine and the closing phenylalanine or tryptophan. A D gene is named only where the DNA matches it firmly. A row's size may be missing; if present it is once, few, many or a size class.

size,V,D,J,DNA,CDR3
NA,TRBV4-1,TRBD1,TRBJ2-7,TGCGCCAGCAGCCTCCTTGGACAGGGGCAAGGTGAGCAGTACTTC,CASSLLGQGQGEQYF
few,TRBV7-2,NA,TRBJ1-2,TGTGCCAGCCTCCCCACGGCCGGACTCTATGGCTACACCTTC,CASLPTAGLYGYTF
NA,TRBV5-1,NA,TRBJ1-4,TGCGCCAGCAGCCCTCCAGCAACTAATGAAAAACTGTTTTTT,CASSPPATNEKLFF
NA,TRBV18,NA,TRBJ2-1,TGTGCCAGCTCAATCAGGGCAAATGAGCAGTTCTTC,CASSIRANEQFF
NA,TRBV9,NA,TRBJ2-2,TGTGCCAGCAGCGTAGCGGGACCGAGCCTGGGCACCGGGGAGCTGTTTTTT,CASSVAGPSLGTGELFF
NA,TRBV19,TRBD1,TRBJ2-2,TGTGCCAGTAGTCCCCGGGACAGGGTATACACCGGGGAGCTGTTTTTT,CASSPRDRVYTGELFF
NA,TRBV4-1,TRBD1,TRBJ1-5,TGCGCCAGCAGCCAAGGAGGGGCCAGGGGGCGAGGTCAGCCCCAGCATTTT,CASSQGGARGRGQPQHF
NA,TRBV27,TRBD1,TRBJ1-1,TGTGCCAGCAGTCTCAACAGGGGGGGTACTGAAGCTTTCTTT,CASSLNRGGTEAFF
NA,TRBV2,TRBD1,TRBJ1-1,TGTGCCAGCAAATTACAGGGGGTGGCCACTGAAGCTTTCTTT,CASKLQGVATEAFF
NA,TRBV5-1,NA,TRBJ1-2,TGCGCCAGCAGCCCTAGGACAGCAGCTAACTATGGCTACACCTTC,CASSPRTAANYGYTF
NA,TRBV10-1,TRBD2,TRBJ2-3,TGCGCCAGCAGTGGTGAGACTAGCGGGGGTCCCACAGATACGCAGTATTTT,CASSGETSGGPTDTQYF
NA,TRBV11-3,NA,TRBJ2-5,TGTGCCAGCAGCTTAGTGGGAGGGGGCGAGACCCAGTACTTC,CASSLVGGGETQYF
NA,TRBV19,TRBD2,TRBJ2-7,TGTGCCAGTAGTCCCCGGGTCGGAGGGAGGACTAGGGTCCGCGAGCAGTACTTC,CASSPRVGGRTRVREQYF
NA,TRBV5-6,NA,TRBJ1-1,TGTGCCAGCAGCTTGCGCAGGGTCGGTGAAGCTTTCTTT,CASSLRRVGEAFF
NA,TRBV19,NA,TRBJ2-2,TGTGCCAGTAGTAGGATGGGGACCGGGGAGCTGTTTTTT,CASSRMGTGELFF